This is a list of T cell receptor beta chains from one sample in a study of T cell responses to AZD1222 COVID-19 vaccine. Sequenced by immunoSEQ multiplex PCR; TCRdb stores in-frame clones only, minus some. This sample has around 170,000 clones, with nearly 95% found just once. Sequences were derived from peripheral blood, sampled 28 days after the second AZD1222 dose. The origin of the receptors is an adult who received the AZD1222 COVID-19 vaccine. The CDR3 runs from the conserved cysteine through the conserved F or W. Fields, in order: D gene, J gene, clone size, V gene, CDR3 protein, CDR3 DNA. The D gene is left open where the match is weak. Part of the rows lack a size; the others show once, few, many or a class for expanded clones.

>TRBD1|TRBJ1-1|NA|TRBV2
CASSSGGVNTEAFF
TGTGCCAGCAGTTCAGGGGGGGTGAACACTGAAGCTTTCTTT
>TRBD2|TRBJ2-1|NA|TRBV11-2
CASSSLAGGSYNEQFF
TGTGCCAGCAGCTCTCTAGCGGGGGGCTCCTACAATGAGCAGTTCTTC
>NA|TRBJ2-2|NA|TRBV30
CAWSAPRAGRNPHVYTGELFF
TGTGCCTGGAGTGCCCCCCGTGCAGGGCGAAACCCCCACGTGTACACCGGGGAGCTGTTTTTT
>NA|TRBJ2-7|once|TRBV7-2
CASSLGLVGRSHEQYF
TGTGCCAGCAGCTTAGGCCTAGTAGGGAGGTCCCACGAGCAGTACTTC
>NA|TRBJ2-3|once|TRBV4-3
CASSQGAAGHEDTQYF
TGCGCCAGCAGCCAAGGAGCTGCGGGGCACGAAGATACGCAGTATTTT
>TRBD2|TRBJ2-1|NA|TRBV28
CASSLGAGGPSGEQFF
TGTGCCAGCAGTTTAGGAGCGGGAGGGCCCTCTGGTGAGCAGTTCTTC
>NA|TRBJ1-2|NA|TRBV12-3/TRBV12-4
CATRGSGRVGYTF
TGTGCCACCCGAGGCTCAGGGCGGGTGGGCTACACCTTC
>NA|TRBJ1-1|NA|TRBV11-3
CASRRSGNTEAFF
TGTGCCAGCAGACGGAGCGGGAACACTGAAGCTTTCTTT
>NA|TRBJ2-7|NA|TRBV28
CASSYTGTFAGINSYEQYF
TGTGCCAGCAGTTATACGGGGACGTTTGCGGGGATTAACTCCTACGAGCAGTACTTC
>NA|TRBJ1-1|NA|TRBV19
CASSMRAEENTEAFF
TGTGCCAGTAGTATGAGGGCAGAAGAAAACACTGAAGCTTTCTTT
>NA|TRBJ2-1|NA|TRBV10-3
CAISLEDEQFF
TGTGCCATCAGCCTGGAAGATGAGCAGTTCTTC
>TRBD1|TRBJ2-7|NA|TRBV29-1
CSVQGAYEQYF
TGCAGCGTACAGGGGGCCTACGAGCAGTACTTC
>TRBD1|TRBJ2-1|NA|TRBV24-1
CATSESPGQGSDNEQFF
TGTGCCACCAGTGAGTCTCCGGGACAGGGGTCAGACAATGAGCAGTTCTTC
>NA|TRBJ2-7|NA|TRBV29-1
CRPNGNLSYEQYF
TGCAGACCTAATGGGAACCTCTCCTACGAGCAGTACTTC
>NA|TRBJ2-4|NA|TRBV3-1/TRBV3-2
CASSHVGGLDIQYF
TGTGCCAGCAGCCATGTGGGGGGCCTTGACATTCAGTACTTC
>NA|TRBJ2-1|NA|TRBV11-3
CASSFRASTPYNEQFF
TGTGCCAGCAGCTTCCGAGCTAGTACTCCTTACAATGAGCAGTTCTTC
>TRBD1|TRBJ1-2|NA|TRBV19
CASSTGQFNYGYTF
TGTGCCAGTAGTACGGGACAGTTCAACTATGGCTACACCTTC
>TRBD1|TRBJ2-7|NA|TRBV9
CASRRGSGEGAPREQYF
TGTGCCAGCAGGCGTGGGTCGGGTGAGGGGGCTCCCCGCGAGCAGTACTTC
>TRBD1|TRBJ2-3|NA|TRBV9
CASSVGDRGTDTQYF
TGTGCCAGCAGCGTAGGGGACAGGGGCACAGATACGCAGTATTTT
>NA|TRBJ2-1|NA|TRBV11-3
CASSLRYNEQFF
TGTGCCAGCAGCCTCCGCTACAATGAGCAGTTCTTC
>TRBD2|TRBJ2-2|NA|TRBV7-7
CASSPLAGRNTGELFF
TGTGCCAGCAGCCCCCTAGCGGGCCGGAACACCGGGGAGCTGTTTTTT
>NA|TRBJ1-2|NA|TRBV7-2
CASSLQGRTNYGYTF
TGTGCCAGCAGCTTACAGGGGCGCACTAACTATGGCTACACCTTC
>NA|TRBJ2-4|NA|TRBV7-9
CASSFQTVAKNIQYF
TGTGCCAGCAGCTTCCAGACAGTCGCCAAAAACATTCAGTACTTC
>TRBD1|TRBJ2-3|NA|TRBV19
CASSIEGARDTQYF
TGTGCCAGTAGTATCGAGGGGGCCAGAGATACGCAGTATTTT
>NA|TRBJ1-3|NA|TRBV10-3
CAINPGGASGNTIYF
TGTGCCATCAATCCCGGGGGCGCGTCTGGAAACACCATATATTTT
>TRBD2|TRBJ2-1|NA|TRBV29-1
CSVAGLAGGNEQFF
TGCAGCGTTGCCGGGTTAGCGGGAGGCAATGAGCAGTTCTTC
>NA|TRBJ1-1|NA|TRBV3-1/TRBV3-2
CASSPLEGTEAFF
TGTGCCAGCAGCCCTCTTGAAGGCACTGAAGCTTTCTTT
>NA|TRBJ1-1|NA|TRBV5-1
CASSLDGVTTEAFF
TGCGCCAGCAGCTTGGATGGGGTTACCACTGAAGCTTTCTTT
>TRBD1|TRBJ2-7|once|TRBV6-1
CASSEAPGQVSSYEQYF
TGTGCCAGCAGTGAAGCGCCGGGACAGGTTAGCTCCTACGAGCAGTACTTC
>TRBD1|TRBJ1-3|NA|TRBV5-6
CASSLQGAGGNTIYF
TGTGCCAGCAGCTTGCAGGGGGCCGGAGGAAACACCATATATTTT
>NA|TRBJ2-2|few|TRBV6-5
CASSYSDGELFF
TGTGCCAGCAGTTACTCGGACGGGGAGCTGTTTTTT
>NA|TRBJ1-2|NA|TRBV2
CASSVQGPSYGYTF
TGTGCCAGCAGTGTCCAGGGGCCTAGCTATGGCTACACCTTC
>TRBD1|TRBJ1-2|NA|TRBV30
CAWSRQQGASANGYTF
TGTGCCTGGAGTCGGCAACAGGGGGCGAGTGCGAATGGCTACACCTTC
>TRBD1|TRBJ1-6|NA|TRBV28
CASSYGTGSSYNSPLHF
TGTGCCAGCAGCTATGGGACAGGGAGCTCCTATAATTCACCCCTCCACTTT
>TRBD1|TRBJ1-6|NA|TRBV28
CASETGAYNSPLHF
TGTGCCAGCGAGACAGGGGCTTATAATTCACCCCTCCACTTT
>NA|TRBJ2-7|NA|TRBV28
CASTGFGGSYEQYF
TGTGCCAGCACAGGGTTTGGAGGCTCCTACGAGCAGTACTTC
>TRBD2|TRBJ2-7|NA|TRBV6-5
CASSPGTSRYEQYF
TGTGCCAGCAGTCCCGGGACTAGCAGATACGAGCAGTACTTC
>NA|TRBJ2-7|once|TRBV23-1
CASSRAGPASYEQYF
TGCGCCAGCAGTCGGGCAGGGCCTGCCTCCTACGAGCAGTACTTC
>TRBD2|TRBJ2-3|NA|TRBV5-1
CASSLSASGPQGTQYF
TGCGCCAGCAGCTTGTCGGCTAGCGGGCCCCAGGGTACGCAGTATTTT
>TRBD2|TRBJ2-7|once|TRBV6-2/TRBV6-3
CASSPPRLAGFYEQYF
TGTGCCAGCAGCCCTCCTAGACTAGCGGGGTTCTACGAGCAGTACTTC
>TRBD2|TRBJ2-3|NA|TRBV3-1/TRBV3-2
CASSIRGFAGGYADTQYF
TGTGCCAGCAGCATACGGGGGTTTGCGGGAGGGTACGCAGATACGCAGTATTTT
>NA|TRBJ2-7|NA|TRBV5-5
CASSFGTGYSYEQYF
TGTGCCAGCAGCTTTGGCACAGGTTACTCCTACGAGCAGTACTTC
>TRBD1|TRBJ2-3|NA|TRBV5-1
CASSLVPGTGATDTQYF
TGCGCCAGCAGCTTGGTACCCGGGACAGGCGCTACAGATACGCAGTATTTT
>TRBD1|TRBJ1-4|NA|TRBV30
CAWSPGTVDNEKLFF
TGTGCCTGGAGCCCCGGGACAGTGGATAATGAAAAACTGTTTTTT
>NA|TRBJ1-2|NA|TRBV10-3
CAISESIFKRAPGEVYGYTF
TGTGCCATCAGTGAGTCGATATTTAAACGGGCCCCAGGGGAAGTCTATGGCTACACCTTC
>TRBD2|TRBJ2-7|NA|TRBV6-5
CASSYPLAGHSYEQYF
TGTGCCAGCAGTTACCCACTAGCGGGGCACTCCTACGAGCAGTACTTC
>NA|TRBJ2-7|NA|TRBV6-2/TRBV6-3
CASSMPPGIHEQYF
TGTGCCAGCAGTATGCCCCCAGGGATACACGAGCAGTACTTC
>TRBD1|TRBJ1-5|NA|TRBV6-6
CASSYAGQAVNQPQHF
TGTGCCAGCAGTTACGCGGGACAGGCTGTAAATCAGCCCCAGCATTTT
>TRBD1|TRBJ1-6|NA|TRBV28
CASRTGTDNSPLHF
TGTGCCAGCAGGACCGGGACAGATAATTCACCCCTCCACTTT
>NA|TRBJ2-5|NA|TRBV19
CASSIRDGETQYF
TGTGCCAGTAGTATAAGGGATGGGGAGACCCAGTACTTC
>NA|TRBJ1-2|NA|TRBV5-4
CASRADTFYTF
TGTGCCAGCAGAGCGGACACCTTCTACACCTTC
>TRBD1|TRBJ1-4|NA|TRBV6-5
CASTQGAREKLFF
TGTGCCAGCACGCAGGGGGCTCGGGAAAAACTGTTTTTT
>NA|TRBJ2-7|NA|TRBV19
CASTESNEQYF
TGTGCCAGTACCGAATCCAACGAGCAGTACTTC
>NA|TRBJ1-2|NA|TRBV10-3
CAISESGTSKGYTF
TGTGCCATCAGTGAGTCAGGGACAAGCAAGGGCTACACCTTC
>TRBD1|TRBJ1-4|NA|TRBV18
CASSEGQLNEKLFF
TGTGCCAGCTCTGAGGGACAGCTTAATGAAAAACTGTTTTTT
>NA|TRBJ2-1|NA|TRBV9
CASSAPGLLNVNEQFF
TGTGCCAGCAGCGCCCCGGGGCTACTTAACGTCAATGAGCAGTTCTTC
>NA|TRBJ2-2|NA|TRBV3-1/TRBV3-2
CASSQPGANTGELFF
TGTGCCAGCAGCCAACCCGGGGCGAACACCGGGGAGCTGTTTTTT
>NA|TRBJ1-3|NA|TRBV3-1/TRBV3-2
CASSQERQHGNTIYF
TGTGCCAGCAGCCAAGAGAGACAACATGGAAACACCATATATTTT
>NA|TRBJ1-2|NA|TRBV4-1
CASRRETVKPYGYTF
TGCGCCAGCAGACGGGAGACAGTGAAGCCTTATGGCTACACCTTC